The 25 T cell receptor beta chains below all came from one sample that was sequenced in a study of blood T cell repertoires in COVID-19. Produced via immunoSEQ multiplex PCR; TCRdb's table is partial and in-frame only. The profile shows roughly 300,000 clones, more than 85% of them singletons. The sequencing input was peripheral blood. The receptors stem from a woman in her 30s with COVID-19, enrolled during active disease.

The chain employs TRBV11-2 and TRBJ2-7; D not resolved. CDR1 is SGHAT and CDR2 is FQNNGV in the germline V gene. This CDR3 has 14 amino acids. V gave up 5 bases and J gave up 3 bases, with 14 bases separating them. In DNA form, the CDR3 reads TGTGCCAGCAGCCCCCACTCATCCAACTACGAGCAGTACTTC. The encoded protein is CASSPHSSNYEQYF.

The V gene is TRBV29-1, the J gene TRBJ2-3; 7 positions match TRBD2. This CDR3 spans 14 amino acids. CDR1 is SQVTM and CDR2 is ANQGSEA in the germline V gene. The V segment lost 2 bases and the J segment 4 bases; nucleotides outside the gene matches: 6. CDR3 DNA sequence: TGCAGCGTTGAATTTGAGGGGAGGGCAGATACGCAGTATTTT. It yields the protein CSVEFEGRADTQYF.

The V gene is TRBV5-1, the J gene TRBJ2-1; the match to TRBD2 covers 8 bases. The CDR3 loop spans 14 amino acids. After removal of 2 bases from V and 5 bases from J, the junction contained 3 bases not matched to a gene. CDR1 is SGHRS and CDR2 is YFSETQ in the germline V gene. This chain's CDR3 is CASSFGTRDNEQFF. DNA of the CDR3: TGCGCCAGCAGCTTCGGGACTAGAGACAATGAGCAGTTCTTC.

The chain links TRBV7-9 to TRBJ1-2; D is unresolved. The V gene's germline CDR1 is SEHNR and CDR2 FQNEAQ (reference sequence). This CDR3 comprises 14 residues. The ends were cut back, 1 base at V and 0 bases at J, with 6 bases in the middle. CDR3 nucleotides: TGTGCCAGCAGCTTAGAACCAGCTAACTATGGCTACACCTTC. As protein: CASSLEPANYGYTF.

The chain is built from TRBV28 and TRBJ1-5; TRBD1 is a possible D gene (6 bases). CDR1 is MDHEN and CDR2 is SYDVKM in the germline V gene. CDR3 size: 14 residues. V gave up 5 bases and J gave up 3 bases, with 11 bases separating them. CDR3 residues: CASSPGHINQPQHF. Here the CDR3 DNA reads TGTGCCAGCAGTCCGGGACACATCAATCAGCCCCAGCATTTT.

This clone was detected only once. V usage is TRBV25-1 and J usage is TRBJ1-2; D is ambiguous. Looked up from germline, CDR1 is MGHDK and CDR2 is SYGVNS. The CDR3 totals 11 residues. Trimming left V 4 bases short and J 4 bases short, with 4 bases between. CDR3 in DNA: TGTGCCAGCAGTGGAGGCTATGGCTACACCTTC. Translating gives CASSGGYGYTF.

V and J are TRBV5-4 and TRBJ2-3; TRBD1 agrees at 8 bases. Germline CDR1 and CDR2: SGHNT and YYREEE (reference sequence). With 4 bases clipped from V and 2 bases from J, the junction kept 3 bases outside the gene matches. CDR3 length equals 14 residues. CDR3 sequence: CASSRTGPTDTQYF. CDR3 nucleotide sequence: TGTGCCAGCAGCCGGACAGGGCCCACAGATACGCAGTATTTT.

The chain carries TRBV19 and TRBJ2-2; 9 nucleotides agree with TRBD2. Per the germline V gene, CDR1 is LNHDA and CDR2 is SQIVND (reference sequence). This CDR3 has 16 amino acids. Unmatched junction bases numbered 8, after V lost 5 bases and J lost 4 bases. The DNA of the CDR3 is TGTGCCAGTAGTCCCCCTAGAGCGGGAGGCACCGGGGAGCTGTTTTTT. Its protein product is CASSPPRAGGTGELFF.

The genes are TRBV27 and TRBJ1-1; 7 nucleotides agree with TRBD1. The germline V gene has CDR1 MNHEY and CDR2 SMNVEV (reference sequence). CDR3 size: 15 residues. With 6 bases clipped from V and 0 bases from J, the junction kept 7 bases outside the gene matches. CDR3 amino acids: CASSTIQGMNTEAFF. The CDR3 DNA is TGTGCCAGCAGCACCATACAGGGGATGAACACTGAAGCTTTCTTT.

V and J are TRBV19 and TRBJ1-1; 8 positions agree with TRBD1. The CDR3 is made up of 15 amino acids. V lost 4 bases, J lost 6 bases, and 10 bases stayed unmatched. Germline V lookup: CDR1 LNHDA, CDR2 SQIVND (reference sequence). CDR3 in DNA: TGTGCCAGTAGTACGGACAGGGAGTGGGAGGCTGAAGCTTTCTTT. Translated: CASSTDREWEAEAFF.

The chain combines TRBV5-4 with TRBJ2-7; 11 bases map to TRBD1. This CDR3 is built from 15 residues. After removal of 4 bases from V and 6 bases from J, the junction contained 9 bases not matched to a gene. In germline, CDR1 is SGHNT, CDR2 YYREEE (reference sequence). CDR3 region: CASSTGQGGLGEQYF. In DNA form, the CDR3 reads TGTGCCAGCAGCACGGGACAGGGGGGGTTGGGCGAGCAGTACTTC.

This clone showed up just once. The CDR3 nucleotides read TGTGCCAGCAGTTTGGGACAGATCTACGAGCAGTACTTC. Protein product: CASSLGQIYEQYF. This chain connects TRBV12-3 or TRBV12-4 to TRBJ2-7; 7 bases are shared with TRBD1. V was pared by 3 bases and J by 3 bases, with 2 bases of the junction left unmatched. CDR3 size: 13 residues.

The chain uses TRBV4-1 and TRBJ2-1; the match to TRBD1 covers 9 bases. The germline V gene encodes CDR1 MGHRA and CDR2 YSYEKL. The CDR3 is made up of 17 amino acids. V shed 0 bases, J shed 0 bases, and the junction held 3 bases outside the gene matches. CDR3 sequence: CASSQDTTGGSYNEQFF. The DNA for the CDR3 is TGCGCCAGCAGCCAAGATACGACAGGGGGCTCCTACAATGAGCAGTTCTTC.

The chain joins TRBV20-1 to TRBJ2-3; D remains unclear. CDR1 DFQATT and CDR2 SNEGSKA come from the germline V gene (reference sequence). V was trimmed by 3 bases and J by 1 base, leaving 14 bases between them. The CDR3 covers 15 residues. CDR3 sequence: CSASLATTGTDTQYF. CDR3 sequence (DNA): TGCAGTGCTAGTTTAGCAACCACGGGCACAGATACGCAGTATTTT.

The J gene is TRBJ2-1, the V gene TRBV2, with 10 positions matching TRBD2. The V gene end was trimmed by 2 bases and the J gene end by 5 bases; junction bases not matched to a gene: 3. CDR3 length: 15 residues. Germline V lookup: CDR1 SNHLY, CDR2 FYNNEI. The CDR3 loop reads CASSELAGVDNEQFF. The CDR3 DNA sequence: TGTGCCAGCAGTGAACTAGCGGGAGTAGACAATGAGCAGTTCTTC.

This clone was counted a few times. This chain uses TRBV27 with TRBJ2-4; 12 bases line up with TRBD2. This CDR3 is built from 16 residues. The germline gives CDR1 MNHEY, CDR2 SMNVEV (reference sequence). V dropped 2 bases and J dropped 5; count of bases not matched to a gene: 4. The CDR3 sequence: CASSLRSSGRENIQYF. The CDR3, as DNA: TGTGCCAGCAGTTTAAGGTCTAGCGGGAGGGAAAACATTCAGTACTTC.

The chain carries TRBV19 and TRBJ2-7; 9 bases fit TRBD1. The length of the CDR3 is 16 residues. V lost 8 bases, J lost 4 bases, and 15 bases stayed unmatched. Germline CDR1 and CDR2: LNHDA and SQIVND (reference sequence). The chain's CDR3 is CASSDPRTGDGYEQYF. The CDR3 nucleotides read TGTGCCAGTTCCGACCCGAGGACAGGGGATGGTTACGAGCAGTACTTC.

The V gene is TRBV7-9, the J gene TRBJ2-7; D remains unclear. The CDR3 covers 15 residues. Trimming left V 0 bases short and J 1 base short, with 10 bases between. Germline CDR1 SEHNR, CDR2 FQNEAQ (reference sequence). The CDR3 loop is CASSLAGGTSYEQYF. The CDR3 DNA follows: TGTGCCAGCAGCTTAGCTGGCGGAACGTCCTACGAGCAGTACTTC.

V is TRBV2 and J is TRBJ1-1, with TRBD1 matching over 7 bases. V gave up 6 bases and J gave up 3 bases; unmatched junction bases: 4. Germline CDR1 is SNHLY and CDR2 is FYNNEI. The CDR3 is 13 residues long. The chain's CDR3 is CASSADRDTEAFF. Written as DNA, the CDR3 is TGTGCCAGCAGCGCTGACAGGGACACTGAAGCTTTCTTT.

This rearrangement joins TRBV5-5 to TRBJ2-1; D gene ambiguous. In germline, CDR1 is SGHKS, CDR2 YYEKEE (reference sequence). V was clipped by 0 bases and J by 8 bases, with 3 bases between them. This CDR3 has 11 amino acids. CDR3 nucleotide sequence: TGTGCCAGCAGCTTGGTAGATGAGCAGTTCTTC. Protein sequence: CASSLVDEQFF.

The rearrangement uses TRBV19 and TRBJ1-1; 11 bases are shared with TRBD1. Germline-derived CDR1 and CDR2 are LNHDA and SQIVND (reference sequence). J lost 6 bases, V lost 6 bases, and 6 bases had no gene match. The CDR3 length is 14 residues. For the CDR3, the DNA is TGTGCCAGTAGCTTTGGACAGGGGGCCGCTGAAGCTTTCTTT. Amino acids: CASSFGQGAAEAFF.

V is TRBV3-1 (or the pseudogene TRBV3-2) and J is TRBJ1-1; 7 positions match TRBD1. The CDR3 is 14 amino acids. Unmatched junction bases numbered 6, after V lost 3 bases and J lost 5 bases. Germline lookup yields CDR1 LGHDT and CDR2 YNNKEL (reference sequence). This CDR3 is CASSQSGQRTEAFF. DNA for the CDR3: TGTGCCAGCAGCCAGTCGGGACAGAGGACTGAAGCTTTCTTT.

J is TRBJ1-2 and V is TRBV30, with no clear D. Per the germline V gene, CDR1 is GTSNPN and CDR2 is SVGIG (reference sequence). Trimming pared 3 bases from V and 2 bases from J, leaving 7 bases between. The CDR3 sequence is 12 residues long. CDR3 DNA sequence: TGTGCCTGGAGCCTCGGGAACTATGGCTACACCTTC. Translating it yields CAWSLGNYGYTF.

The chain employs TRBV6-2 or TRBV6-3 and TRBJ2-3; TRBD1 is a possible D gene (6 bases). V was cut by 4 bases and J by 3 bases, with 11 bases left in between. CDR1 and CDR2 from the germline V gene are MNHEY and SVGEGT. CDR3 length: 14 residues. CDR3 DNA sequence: TGTGCCAGCAGTTCGGACAGATCAACAGATACGCAGTATTTT. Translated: CASSSDRSTDTQYF.

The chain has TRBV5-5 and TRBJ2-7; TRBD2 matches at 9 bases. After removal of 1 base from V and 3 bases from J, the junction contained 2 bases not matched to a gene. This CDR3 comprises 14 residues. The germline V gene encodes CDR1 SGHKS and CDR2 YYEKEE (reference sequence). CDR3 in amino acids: CASSLTSGHYEQYF. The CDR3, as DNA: TGTGCCAGCAGCTTGACTAGCGGGCACTACGAGCAGTACTTC. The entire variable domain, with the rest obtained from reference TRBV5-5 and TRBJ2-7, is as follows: DAGVTQSPTHLIKTRGQQVTLRCSPISGHKSVSWYQQVLGQGPQFIFQYYEKEERGRGNFPDRFSARQFPNYSSELNVNALLLGDSALYLCASSLTSGHYEQYFGPGTRLTVT.